A selection of T cell receptor beta chains follows, all from one sample in a study of blood T cell repertoires in COVID-19. Assay: immunoSEQ multiplex PCR; the TCRdb copy retains only in-frame clones and omits some. The sample yields around 140,000 clones, 88% seen once. Sequences were obtained from peripheral blood. Receptors originate from a man between 50 and 59 years old with acute or convalescent COVID-19. The CDR3 runs from the conserved cysteine through the conserved F or W.

v_gene: TRBV20-1
j_gene: TRBJ2-3
CDR3aa: CSASRLAGGTDTQYF

v_gene: TRBV11-3
j_gene: TRBJ1-1
CDR3aa: CASSLEGGEAFF

v_gene: TRBV30
j_gene: TRBJ1-5
CDR3aa: CAWKVEGQPQHF

v_gene: TRBV7-2
j_gene: TRBJ1-1
CDR3aa: CASSLGAGRTEAFF

v_gene: TRBV20-1
j_gene: TRBJ1-2
CDR3aa: CSASGRTGSRYGYTF

v_gene: TRBV24-1
j_gene: TRBJ2-7
CDR3aa: CATSDSGQVPYEQYF

v_gene: TRBV5-5
j_gene: TRBJ1-1
CDR3aa: CASSPTGTGAMNTEAFF

v_gene: TRBV20-1
j_gene: TRBJ2-1
CDR3aa: CSAPLADEQFF

v_gene: TRBV15
j_gene: TRBJ2-1
CDR3aa: CATSRPGEKHEQFF

v_gene: TRBV6-5
j_gene: TRBJ1-2
CDR3aa: CASRDRAGAGYTF

v_gene: TRBV5-6
j_gene: TRBJ1-2
CDR3aa: CASSLNGNGYTF

v_gene: TRBV5-1
j_gene: TRBJ1-5
CDR3aa: CASSLGPEGNQPQHF

v_gene: TRBV9
j_gene: TRBJ1-1
CDR3aa: CASKRQGGNTEAFF

v_gene: TRBV29-1
j_gene: TRBJ1-3
CDR3aa: CSVEAPPGNTIYF

v_gene: TRBV7-9
j_gene: TRBJ1-1
CDR3aa: CASSLNVYRGPAEAFF

v_gene: TRBV6-5
j_gene: TRBJ2-7
CDR3aa: CASRPGQGAREQYF

v_gene: TRBV6-5
j_gene: TRBJ1-2
CDR3aa: CASSSTYRGGYTF